The 8 T cell receptor beta chains in this list originate from one sample, sequenced in a study of blood T cell repertoires in COVID-19. Assay: immunoSEQ multiplex PCR; the TCRdb copy retains only in-frame clones and omits some. This sample has 380,000 or so clones, with 89% found just once. Specimen: peripheral blood. The receptors here all came from a man aged 40-55 years with acute or convalescent COVID-19.

The V and J genes are TRBV27 and TRBJ1-5; D ambiguous. The CDR3 contains 14 residues. V was clipped by 5 bases and J by 0 bases, with 8 bases between them. Germline CDR1 is MNHEY and CDR2 is SMNVEV (reference sequence). This CDR3 is CASSAFGSNQPQHF. The CDR3 region has the DNA TGTGCCAGCAGTGCATTCGGTAGCAATCAGCCCCAGCATTTT.

A few counts support this clone. The chain is built from TRBV7-9 and TRBJ2-2; 7 bases line up with TRBD1. Unmatched junction bases numbered 5, after V lost 5 bases and J lost 2 bases. Germline assignment: CDR1 SEHNR and CDR2 FQNEAQ (reference sequence). The CDR3 sequence is 15 residues long. CDR3 in DNA: TGTGCCAGCAGCATGACAGGGTTTAACACCGGGGAGCTGTTTTTT. Protein product: CASSMTGFNTGELFF.

V gene TRBV28 combines with J gene TRBJ1-4; no clear D. The V end lost 5 bases, the J end lost 4 bases, and 11 bases lay between the germline ends. Germline loops: CDR1 MDHEN, CDR2 SYDVKM. The CDR3 has 14 residues. CDR3 in amino acids: CASSMVAVNEKLFF. DNA for the CDR3: TGTGCCAGCAGTATGGTGGCGGTTAATGAAAAACTGTTTTTT. Drawing the rest from reference TRBV28 and TRBJ1-4, the complete variable domain is DVKVTQSSRYLVKRTGEKVFLECVQDMDHENMFWYRQDPGLGLRLIYFSYDVKMKEKGDIPEGYSVSREKKERFSLILESASTNQTSMYLCASSMVAVNEKLFFGSGTQLSVL.

The chain has TRBV19 and TRBJ1-2; D gene ambiguous. Germline CDR1 and CDR2: LNHDA and SQIVND (reference sequence). This CDR3 has 15 residues. Trimming took 5 bases from V and 5 from J, leaving 18 bases between them. Here the CDR3 DNA reads TGTGCCAGTAGTCTTCCTTACACCAATTCTTATGGCTACACCTTC. Translating it yields CASSLPYTNSYGYTF.

V gene TRBV4-2 combines with J gene TRBJ2-7, with TRBD1 identical over 7 bases. CDR1 and CDR2 from the germline V gene are LGHNA and YNFKEQ. This CDR3 spans 15 amino acids. The V gene end was trimmed by 1 base and the J gene end by 3 bases; junction bases not matched to a gene: 6. CDR3 sequence (DNA): TGTGCCAGCAGCCAAGTTGAGACAGGGAGCTACGAGCAGTACTTC. This encodes CASSQVETGSYEQYF.

The CDR3, as DNA: TGTGCCAGCAGCTTAAGGACAGCTCCGAACCAAGAGACCCAGTACTTC. It specifies CASSLRTAPNQETQYF. This chain uses TRBV7-8 with TRBJ2-5, with D possibly being TRBD1 (6 bases). V shed 2 bases and J shed 0 bases, with 13 bases lying between them. This CDR3 is built from 16 residues. Germline CDR1 reads SGHVS; CDR2 reads FQNEAQ. Supplemented by reference TRBV7-8 and TRBJ2-5, the full variable domain reads GAGVSQSPRYKVAKRGQDVALRCDPISGHVSLFWYQQALGQGPEFLTYFQNEAQLDKSGLPSDRFFAERPEGSVSTLKIQRTQQEDSAVYLCASSLRTAPNQETQYFGPGTRLLVL.

This sequence joins TRBV5-4 and TRBJ1-3; 8 positions agree with TRBD1. From germline, CDR1 is SGHNT and CDR2 YYREEE (reference sequence). J was trimmed by 4 bases and V by 4 bases; bases with no gene match: 4. The CDR3 has 14 amino acids. CDR3 coding DNA: TGTGCCAGCAGCACCGGGACAGGCGGAAACACCATATATTTT. This gives the protein CASSTGTGGNTIYF.

This chain connects TRBV11-1 to TRBJ2-1; TRBD1 might be the D (6 bases). The V and J ends lost 6 bases and 0 bases respectively, with 12 bases between them. The CDR3 is 15 residues long. Germline V CDR1 and CDR2: SGHAT, FQDESV (reference sequence). The CDR3 is CASSYTGPSYNEQFF. The CDR3 DNA sequence: TGTGCCAGCAGTTATACAGGGCCCTCCTACAATGAGCAGTTCTTC.